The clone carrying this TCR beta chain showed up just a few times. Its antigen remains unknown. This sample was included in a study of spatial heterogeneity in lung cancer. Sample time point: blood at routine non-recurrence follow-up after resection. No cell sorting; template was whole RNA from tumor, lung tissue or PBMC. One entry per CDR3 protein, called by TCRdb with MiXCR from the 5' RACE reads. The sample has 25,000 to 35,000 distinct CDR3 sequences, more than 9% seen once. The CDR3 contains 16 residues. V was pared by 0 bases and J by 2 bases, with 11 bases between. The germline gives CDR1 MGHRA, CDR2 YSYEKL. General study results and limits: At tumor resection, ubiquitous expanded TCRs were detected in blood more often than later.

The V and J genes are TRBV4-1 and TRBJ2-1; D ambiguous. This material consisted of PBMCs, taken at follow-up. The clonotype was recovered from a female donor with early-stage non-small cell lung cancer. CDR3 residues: CASSQESRLPYNEQFF. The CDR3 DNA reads TGCGCCAGCAGCCAAGAGTCTCGGCTTCCCTACAATGAGCAGTTCTTC.